What follows are 10 T cell receptor beta chains derived from one specimen sequenced in a study of blood T cells in healthy people across ages. Sample-barcoded 5' priming and a J-beta primer mix drove a second PCR of about 7 to 11 cycles. TCRdb itself ran the 5' RACE reads through MiXCR, one entry per CDR3 protein. The top ten hold 7.7% of the sample, which has some 1.5 million distinct CDR3 sequences, about 28% seen once. Sequencing was carried out using blood. These receptors were obtained from a woman aged 25 to 39 in good health.

The rearrangement uses TRBV20-1 and TRBJ1-5, with no clear D. This CDR3 has 14 amino acids. V was shortened by 3 bases and J by 5 bases, with 14 bases between the two germline ends. Germline V gene data show CDR1 as DFQATT and CDR2 as SNEGSKA (reference sequence). CDR3 amino acids: CSASSNEVHQPQHF. CDR3 coding DNA: TGCAGTGCTAGCAGTAACGAGGTCCATCAGCCCCAGCATTTT.

The V and J genes are TRBV5-1 and TRBJ2-5, with D possibly TRBD1 on 6 matching bases. The CDR3 has 13 amino acids. The germline V and J ends were trimmed by 3 bases and 2 bases, with 8 bases remaining between them. The germline CDR1 and CDR2 sequences are SGHRS and YFSETQ. The CDR3 region has the DNA TGCGCCAGCAGCTGGGACAAGCAAGAGACCCAGTACTTC. Translating it yields CASSWDKQETQYF.

The chain links TRBV5-1 to TRBJ2-7; a possible D gene is TRBD1 (5 bases). The CDR3 totals 14 residues. CDR1 is SGHRS and CDR2 is YFSETQ in the germline V gene. V was clipped by 4 bases and J by 2 bases, with 13 bases between them. CDR3 sequence (DNA): TGCGCCAGCAGCCTAGGACACCTCCCCTACGAGCAGTACTTC. It encodes CASSLGHLPYEQYF.

The chain is built from TRBV20-1 and TRBJ1-1; D is perhaps TRBD1 (5 bases). V dropped 2 bases and J dropped 4 bases, with 14 bases sitting between them. The CDR3 extends over 14 amino acids. CDR1 DFQATT and CDR2 SNEGSKA come from the germline V gene (reference sequence). CDR3 sequence reads: CSARSGSGGTEAFF. CDR3 bases: TGCAGTGCTAGATCTGGGAGCGGGGGCACTGAAGCTTTCTTT.

The chain couples TRBV20-1 to TRBJ2-7, with 8 bases identical to TRBD2. With 0 bases clipped from V and 6 bases from J, the junction kept 10 bases outside the gene matches. Germline V CDR1 and CDR2: DFQATT, SNEGSKA (reference sequence). This CDR3 is built from 15 residues. CDR3 in DNA: TGCAGTGCTAGAGATGGTTCGGGGGGGGCCGGCGAGCAGTACTTC. Amino acid sequence: CSARDGSGGAGEQYF.

The chain recombines TRBV4-1 with TRBJ2-2; maybe TRBD1 (6 bases). V was cut by 4 bases and J by 7 bases, with 13 bases left in between. Germline CDR1 reads MGHRA; CDR2 reads YSYEKL. This CDR3 is 14 amino acids long. The CDR3 nucleotides read TGCGCCAGCAGCCTCGTGGGGGCTGGCGGGGAGCTGTTTTTT. This sequence encodes CASSLVGAGGELFF.

The genes are TRBV9 and TRBJ2-7; D is tentatively TRBD1 or TRBD2 (6 bases each). The CDR3 spans 17 residues. Germline V gene data show CDR1 as SGDLS and CDR2 as YYNGEE. V was trimmed by 3 bases and J by 2 bases, leaving 21 bases between them. The CDR3 sequence: CASSAHDRPGVAYEQYF. DNA of the CDR3: TGTGCCAGCAGCGCTCACGACAGGCCGGGGGTTGCCTACGAGCAGTACTTC.

This clonotype was found a few times. This chain joins TRBV20-1 and TRBJ1-2; D is unresolved. The CDR3 is made up of 15 amino acids. The V and J ends lost 5 bases and 8 bases respectively, with 24 bases between them. Germline V gene sequence: CDR1 DFQATT, CDR2 SNEGSKA (reference sequence). This CDR3 is CSALPWAGSFGGYTF. DNA of the CDR3: TGCAGTGCTCTCCCCTGGGCAGGATCCTTCGGGGGCTACACCTTC.

The rearrangement joins TRBV12-3 or TRBV12-4 to TRBJ2-4, with D perhaps matching TRBD1 (8 bases). The better agreement between TRBJ2-7 and the DNA end casts doubt on the J call. This CDR3 spans 16 amino acids. CDR3 nucleotides: TGTGCCAGCAGTCCCCAATCAGCGGGACAGGTACACGAGCAGTACTTC. Amino acids: CASSPQSAGQVHEQYF.

This clonotype was counted between two and nine times. This chain joins TRBV11-2 and TRBJ1-6; TRBD1 matches 7 bases. Germline values: CDR1 SGHAT, CDR2 FQNNGV. Trimming took 5 bases from V and 9 from J; bases not matched to a gene: 13. The CDR3 spans 16 residues. The CDR3 DNA sequence: TGTGCCAGCAGCCGTCTTCAGGGGGACTGGGGTTCACCCCTCCACTTT. Protein product: CASSRLQGDWGSPLHF. The whole variable domain, remainder taken from reference TRBV11-2 and TRBJ1-6, is EAGVAQSPRYKIIEKRQSVAFWCNPISGHATLYWYQQILGQGPKLLIQFQNNGVVDDSQLPKDRFSAERLKGVDSTLKIQPAKLEDSAVYLCASSRLQGDWGSPLHFGNGTRLTVT.